Listed below are T cell receptor beta chains from one sample, sequenced in a study of cytomegalovirus exposure and HLA in healthy donors. The repertoire was sequenced with immunoSEQ multiplex PCR; TCRdb's copy has only in-frame clones and lacks some. The sample carries 200,000 or so clones, about 77% recorded once. The sample taken for sequencing was PBMCs. The receptors here all came from a woman in her twenties or thirties in good health and CMV-seropositive. The CDR3 runs from the conserved cysteine through the conserved F or W.

V gene	CDR3 protein
TRBV5-1	CASSDRDTTYEQYF
TRBV11-2	CASSSPAWGGVATF
TRBV28	CASGPFHEQYF
TRBV30	CAWTRGGTAYGYTF
TRBV7-2	CASSPGTGAHYGYTF
TRBV7-2	CASSLGDIYGYTF
TRBV6-1	CASSELYTYEQYF
TRBV11-2	CASSPPPRLRKAGDTQYF
TRBV11-1	CASSLGRTGKETQYF
TRBV19	CASSPSTVSNEQFF
TRBV10-3	CAISGISETQYF
TRBV2	CASSRDRVSNQPQHF
TRBV25-1	CASSEYVSSGIQYF
TRBV7-3	CASSIGTSGTQYF
TRBV10-3	CAIRTPGQGDSTDTQYF
TRBV5-1	CASSPRQGAPGTEAFF
TRBV5-3	CARSPGGAGVYNEQFF
TRBV28	CASSLPRSEQFF
TRBV20-1	CSSRGLEAFF
TRBV7-6	CASSLGLAGGQDTQYF
TRBV4-2	CASSPGQGASPLGTEAFF
TRBV20-1	CSVTGGAGYTF
TRBV5-1	CASSLEGSRGETQYF
TRBV29-1	CSVATGTDQPQHF
TRBV7-3	CASSFGISQPQHF
TRBV13	CASSLGRAYEQYF
TRBV27	CASSSAGTLAEAFF
TRBV7-9	CASSPGWTSYNEQFF
TRBV18	CASSPAGGRVYEQYF
TRBV27	CASDECGRGPETQYF
TRBV2	CASRAESSGNTIYF
TRBV6-5	CASSMGLADRELFF
TRBV4-1	CASSQVLRGGVQLGTGELFF
TRBV7-2	CASRFTGGHEQFF
TRBV5-6	CASSLIRQGSYNEQFF
TRBV11-2	CASSLVWGVETQYF
TRBV7-3	CASSLSARHGNTGELFF
TRBV9	CASSVLSSGGIQETQYF
TRBV4-1	CASSQAPRTEAFF
TRBV28	CASRPLNQPQHF
TRBV21-1	CASSSRGVHQETQYF
TRBV18	CASSPGTPKNEQFF
TRBV5-1	CASSSLGADTGELFF
TRBV29-1	CSVGDREQPQHF
TRBV6-5	CASSLTTGLDTQYF
TRBV18	CASSPLQGTYNEQFF